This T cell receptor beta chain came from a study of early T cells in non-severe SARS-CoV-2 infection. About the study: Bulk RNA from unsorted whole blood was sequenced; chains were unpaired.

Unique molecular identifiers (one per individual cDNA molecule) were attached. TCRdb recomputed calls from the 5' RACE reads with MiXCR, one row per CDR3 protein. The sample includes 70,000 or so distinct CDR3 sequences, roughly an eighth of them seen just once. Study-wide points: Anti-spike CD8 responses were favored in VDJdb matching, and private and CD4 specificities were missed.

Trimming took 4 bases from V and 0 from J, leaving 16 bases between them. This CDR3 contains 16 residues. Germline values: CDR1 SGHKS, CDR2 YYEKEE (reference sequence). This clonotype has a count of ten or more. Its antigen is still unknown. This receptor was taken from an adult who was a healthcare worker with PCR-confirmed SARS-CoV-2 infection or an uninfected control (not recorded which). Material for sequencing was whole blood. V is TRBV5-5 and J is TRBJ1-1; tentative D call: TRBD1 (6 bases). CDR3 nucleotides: TGTGCCAGCAGCCCCCTGGGGGGGCCCATGAACACTGAAGCTTTCTTT. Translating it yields CASSPLGGPMNTEAFF.